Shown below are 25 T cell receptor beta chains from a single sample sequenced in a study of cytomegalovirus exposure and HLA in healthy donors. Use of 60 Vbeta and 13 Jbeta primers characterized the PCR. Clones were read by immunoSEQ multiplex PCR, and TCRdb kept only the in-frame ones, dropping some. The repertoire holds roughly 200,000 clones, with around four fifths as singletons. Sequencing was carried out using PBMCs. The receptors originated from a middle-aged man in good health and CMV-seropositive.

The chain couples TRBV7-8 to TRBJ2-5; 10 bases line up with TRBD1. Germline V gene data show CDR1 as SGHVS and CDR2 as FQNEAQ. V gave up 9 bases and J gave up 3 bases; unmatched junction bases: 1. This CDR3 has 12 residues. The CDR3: CASGQGEETQYF. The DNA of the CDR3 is TGTGCCAGTGGACAGGGGGAAGAGACCCAGTACTTC.

In DNA form, the CDR3 reads TGTGCCAGCAGCTTTGGAGACAGAGGATTTTCTGAGCAGTACTTC. Protein: CASSFGDRGFSEQYF. The chain has TRBV7-9 and TRBJ2-7; perhaps TRBD1 as D (5 bases). CDR1 SEHNR and CDR2 FQNEAQ come from the germline V gene (reference sequence). The CDR3 spans 15 residues. Trimming took off 3 bases at V and 7 bases at J, with 19 bases between the two ends.

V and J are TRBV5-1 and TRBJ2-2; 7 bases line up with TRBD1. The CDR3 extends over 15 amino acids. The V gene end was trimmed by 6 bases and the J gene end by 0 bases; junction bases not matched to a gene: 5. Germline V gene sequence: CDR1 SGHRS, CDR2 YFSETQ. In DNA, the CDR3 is TGCGCCAGCACCCCGACAGGGACGAACACCGGGGAGCTGTTTTTT. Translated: CASTPTGTNTGELFF. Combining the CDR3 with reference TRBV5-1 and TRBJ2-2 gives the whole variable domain KAGVTQTPRYLIKTRGQQVTLSCSPISGHRSVSWYQQTPGQGLQFLFEYFSETQRNKGNFPGRFSGRQFSNSRSEMNVSTLELGDSALYLCASTPTGTNTGELFFGEGSRLTVL.

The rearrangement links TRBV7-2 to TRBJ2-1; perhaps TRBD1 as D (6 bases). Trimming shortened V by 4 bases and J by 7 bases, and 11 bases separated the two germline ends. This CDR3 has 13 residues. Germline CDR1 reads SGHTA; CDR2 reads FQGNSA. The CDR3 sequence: CASSSGDINEQFF. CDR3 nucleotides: TGTGCCAGCAGCTCAGGGGATATTAATGAGCAGTTCTTC.

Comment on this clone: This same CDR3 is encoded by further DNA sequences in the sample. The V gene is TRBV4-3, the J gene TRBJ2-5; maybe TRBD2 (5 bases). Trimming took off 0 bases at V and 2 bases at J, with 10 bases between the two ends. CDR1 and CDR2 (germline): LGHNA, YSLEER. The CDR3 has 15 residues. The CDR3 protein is CASSQDLAGQETQYF. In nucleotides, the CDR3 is TGCGCCAGCAGCCAAGATCTCGCGGGTCAAGAGACCCAGTACTTC.

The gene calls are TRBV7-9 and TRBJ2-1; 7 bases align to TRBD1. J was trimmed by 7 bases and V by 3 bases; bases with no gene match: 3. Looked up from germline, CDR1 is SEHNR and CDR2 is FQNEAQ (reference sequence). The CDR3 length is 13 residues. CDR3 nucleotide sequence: TGTGCCAGCAGCTTCCGGGACAGAAATGAGCAGTTCTTC. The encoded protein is CASSFRDRNEQFF.

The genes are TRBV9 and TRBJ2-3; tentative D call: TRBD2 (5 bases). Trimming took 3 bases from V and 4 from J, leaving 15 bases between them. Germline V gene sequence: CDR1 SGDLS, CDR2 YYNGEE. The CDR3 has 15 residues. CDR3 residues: CASSALSDLADTQYF. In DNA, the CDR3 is TGTGCCAGCAGCGCGCTTAGCGATCTCGCAGATACGCAGTATTTT.

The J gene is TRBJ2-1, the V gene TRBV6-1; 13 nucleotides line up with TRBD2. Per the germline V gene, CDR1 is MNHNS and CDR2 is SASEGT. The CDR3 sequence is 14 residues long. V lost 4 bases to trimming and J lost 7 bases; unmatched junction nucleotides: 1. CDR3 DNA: TGTGCCAGCAGTGGGGGACTAGCGGGGAATGAGCAGTTCTTC. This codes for CASSGGLAGNEQFF.

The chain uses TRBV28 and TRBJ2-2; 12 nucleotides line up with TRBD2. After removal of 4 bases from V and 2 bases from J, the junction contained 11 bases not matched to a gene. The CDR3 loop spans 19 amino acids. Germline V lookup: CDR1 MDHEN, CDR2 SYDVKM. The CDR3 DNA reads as TGTGCCAGCAGTTCCGGAGCCGTGGGACTAGCGGGCAACACCGGGGAGCTGTTTTTT. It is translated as CASSSGAVGLAGNTGELFF.

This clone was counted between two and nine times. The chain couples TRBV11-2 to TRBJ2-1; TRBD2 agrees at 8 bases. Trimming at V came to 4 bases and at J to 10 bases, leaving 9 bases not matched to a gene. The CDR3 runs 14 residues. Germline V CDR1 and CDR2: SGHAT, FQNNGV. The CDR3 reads CASSSLREGREQFF. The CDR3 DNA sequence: TGTGCCAGCAGCTCCCTACGGGAGGGCCGGGAGCAGTTCTTC.

The CDR3 coding sequence is TGTGCCTGGAGTGTACAAGCAGGGAGGCAGCCCCAGCATTTT. Translating gives CAWSVQAGRQPQHF. The rearrangement links TRBV30 to TRBJ1-5, with D possibly TRBD1 on 5 matching bases. Germline V gene data show CDR1 as GTSNPN and CDR2 as SVGIG (reference sequence). Trimming removed 0 bases from V and 7 bases from J, with 13 bases in between. The CDR3 totals 14 residues.

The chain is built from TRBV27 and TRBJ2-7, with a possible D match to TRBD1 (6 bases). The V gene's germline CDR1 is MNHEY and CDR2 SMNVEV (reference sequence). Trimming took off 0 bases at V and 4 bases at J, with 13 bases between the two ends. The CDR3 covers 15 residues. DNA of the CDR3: TGTGCCAGCAGTTTATCCGGGGACATATCGTACGAGCAGTACTTC. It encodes CASSLSGDISYEQYF.

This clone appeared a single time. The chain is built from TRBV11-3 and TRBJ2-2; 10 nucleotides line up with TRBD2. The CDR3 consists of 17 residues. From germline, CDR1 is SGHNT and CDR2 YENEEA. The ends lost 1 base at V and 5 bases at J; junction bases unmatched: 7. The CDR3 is CASSLGTSGALTGELFF. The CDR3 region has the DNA TGTGCCAGCAGCTTAGGGACTAGCGGAGCACTTACCGGGGAGCTGTTTTTT.

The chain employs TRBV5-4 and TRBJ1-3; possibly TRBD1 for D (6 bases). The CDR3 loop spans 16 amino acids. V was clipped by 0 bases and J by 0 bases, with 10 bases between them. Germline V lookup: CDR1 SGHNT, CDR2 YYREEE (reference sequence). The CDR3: CASSLAGTSSGNTIYF. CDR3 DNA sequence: TGTGCCAGCAGCTTGGCCGGGACAAGCTCTGGAAACACCATATATTTT. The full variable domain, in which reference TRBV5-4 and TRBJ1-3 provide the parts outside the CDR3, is ETGVTQSPTHLIKTRGQQVTLRCSSQSGHNTVSWYQQALGQGPQFIFQYYREEENGRGNFPPRFSGLQFPNYSSELNVNALELDDSALYLCASSLAGTSSGNTIYFGEGSWLTVV.

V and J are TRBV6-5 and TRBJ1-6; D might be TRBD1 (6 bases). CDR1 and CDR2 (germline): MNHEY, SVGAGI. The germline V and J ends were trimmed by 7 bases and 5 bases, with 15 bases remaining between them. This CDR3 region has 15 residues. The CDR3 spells CASTSSGHNNSPLHF. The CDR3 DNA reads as TGTGCCAGCACCTCCTCGGGACACAATAATTCACCCCTCCACTTT.

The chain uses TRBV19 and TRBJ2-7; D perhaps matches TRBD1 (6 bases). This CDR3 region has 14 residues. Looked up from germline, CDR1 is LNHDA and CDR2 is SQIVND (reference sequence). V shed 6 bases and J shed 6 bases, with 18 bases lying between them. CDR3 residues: CASSRGLDGSEQYF. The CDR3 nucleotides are TGTGCCAGTAGCAGGGGTCTAGACGGATCCGAGCAGTACTTC.

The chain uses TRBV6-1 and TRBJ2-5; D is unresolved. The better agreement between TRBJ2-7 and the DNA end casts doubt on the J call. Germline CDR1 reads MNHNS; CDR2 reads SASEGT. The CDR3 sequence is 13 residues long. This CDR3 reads CASSETRQYEQYF. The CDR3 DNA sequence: TGTGCCAGCAGTGAAACGCGGCAGTACGAGCAGTACTTC.

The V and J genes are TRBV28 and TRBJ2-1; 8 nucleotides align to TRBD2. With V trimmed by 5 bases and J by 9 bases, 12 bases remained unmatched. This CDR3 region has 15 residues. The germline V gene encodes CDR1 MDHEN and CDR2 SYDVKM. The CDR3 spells CASSLGTSGGSEQFF. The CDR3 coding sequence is TGTGCCAGCAGTCTCGGGACTAGTGGGGGAAGTGAGCAGTTCTTC.

The CDR3 nucleotides read TGTGCCAGCAGCTTAGGTAGGAGCTCCTACGAGCAGTACTTC. As protein: CASSLGRSSYEQYF. V gene TRBV7-6 combines with J gene TRBJ2-7; unclear D gene. The germline V gene has CDR1 SGHVS and CDR2 FNYEAQ. V lost 1 base to trimming and J lost 0 bases, with 7 bases between them. This CDR3 comprises 14 residues.

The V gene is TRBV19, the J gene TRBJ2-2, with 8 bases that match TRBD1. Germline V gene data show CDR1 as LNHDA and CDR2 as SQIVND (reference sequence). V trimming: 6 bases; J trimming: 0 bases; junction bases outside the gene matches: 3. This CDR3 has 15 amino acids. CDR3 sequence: CASRGQVPNTGELFF. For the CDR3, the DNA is TGTGCCAGTAGGGGACAGGTACCGAACACCGGGGAGCTGTTTTTT.

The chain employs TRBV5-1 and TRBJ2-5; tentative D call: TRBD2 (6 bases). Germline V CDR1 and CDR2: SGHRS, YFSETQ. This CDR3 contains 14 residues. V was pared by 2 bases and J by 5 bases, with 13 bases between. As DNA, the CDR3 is TGCGCCAGCAGCTTTTTTGGAGGGAGGGAGACCCAGTACTTC. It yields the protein CASSFFGGRETQYF.

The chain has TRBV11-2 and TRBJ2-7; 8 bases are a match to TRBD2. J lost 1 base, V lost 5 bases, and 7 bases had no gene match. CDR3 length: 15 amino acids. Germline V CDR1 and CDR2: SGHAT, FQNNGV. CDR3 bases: TGTGCCAGCAGCCCGGGACTAGACACGTCCTACGAGCAGTACTTC. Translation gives CASSPGLDTSYEQYF.

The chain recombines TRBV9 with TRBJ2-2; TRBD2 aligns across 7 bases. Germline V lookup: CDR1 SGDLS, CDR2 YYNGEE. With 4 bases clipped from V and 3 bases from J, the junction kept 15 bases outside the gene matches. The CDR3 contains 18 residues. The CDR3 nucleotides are TGTGCCAGCAGCCCCGACCGAGCGGGGATTTACGACACCGGGGAGCTGTTTTTT. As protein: CASSPDRAGIYDTGELFF.

In DNA, the CDR3 is TGTGCCAGCAGTTTGGCATGGACAGTAAACACTGAAGCTTTCTTT. Protein product: CASSLAWTVNTEAFF. The genes are TRBV27 and TRBJ1-1, with D possibly matching TRBD1 (6 bases). Deletions cut 3 bases from V and 2 bases from J, with 13 bases between. The length of the CDR3 is 15 residues. Per the germline V gene, CDR1 is MNHEY and CDR2 is SMNVEV (reference sequence).

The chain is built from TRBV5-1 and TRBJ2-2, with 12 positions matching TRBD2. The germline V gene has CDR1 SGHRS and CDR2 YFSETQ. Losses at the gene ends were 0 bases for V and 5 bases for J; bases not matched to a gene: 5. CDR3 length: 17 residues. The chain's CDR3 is CASSLDGLAGLTGELFF. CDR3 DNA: TGCGCCAGCAGCTTGGATGGACTAGCGGGGCTTACCGGGGAGCTGTTTTTT.